The subject of this entry is one T cell receptor beta chain. The repertoire was sequenced with immunoSEQ multiplex PCR; TCRdb's copy has only in-frame clones and lacks some. The sample lists around 170,000 clones; around 80% were seen once. The data were obtained in a study of blood T cell repertoires in COVID-19. Study background: PBMCs, B-cell-depleted T cells, or T cells provided the cDNA or gDNA that made up the material.

Two consecutive negative NP/OP PCR tests, clearance, or resolved symptoms defined Cohort 3 recovery. The germline V and J ends were trimmed by 8 bases and 0 bases, with 23 bases remaining between them. The germline gives CDR1 SGHNT, CDR2 YENEEA. This CDR3 is 17 amino acids long. The V and J genes are TRBV11-3 and TRBJ2-7, with a possible D match to TRBD2 (6 bases). This sequence originates from a woman aged 45-59 years who had recovered from COVID-19. Sequenced: PBMCs or T cells enriched from blood (not recorded which). CDR3 DNA sequence: TGTGCCAGCCCCCCATTTTATCCCTGGGGAGGCTCCTACGAGCAGTACTTC. It translates to CASPPFYPWGGSYEQYF.